This T cell receptor (beta chain) was identified in a study of T-cell reconstitution after alpha-beta-depleted transplantation in children (TCRdb year 2016). For context, the study as a whole: Using TCR repertoire profiling, the study quantitatively followed how T-cell immune reconstitution unfolded in children after TCRalphabeta/CD19-depleted allogeneic hematopoietic cell transplantation.

General study outcomes and caveats: In some patients, high TCRbeta diversity at day 60 was attributed to recipient T cells and intrathymic progenitors that had survived conditioning. Apparently early alphabetaT-cell count recovery about two months after transplant reportedly relied on only several hundred rapidly expanded clones derived from non-depleted graft cells. The frequencies of hyperexpanded clones fell over the following months, and after one year, T-cell counts and TCRbeta diversity were mostly attributed to newly produced T cells.

This clonotype occurred many times. Its antigen has not been determined. Base qualities are missing; no much larger clone stands one base away. The method behind the library was PCR. The data were produced on an Illumina HiSeq 2500. To normalize quantification of the TCRbeta repertoire, the TCR libraries were built with molecular barcoding that relied on unique molecular identifiers. TCRdb applied fastp at Q25 and MiXCR to the public reads, then kept only in-frame beta chains. Every entry covers one CDR3 protein and lists the most common genes and DNA from its rows. The sample table holds fewer than 750,000 distinct CDR3 sequences, of which around 23% were seen once. Less than 15% of the sample is taken by the ten largest. Interpreted using the paper, the treatment or condition label stands for: allogeneic hematopoietic cell transplantation with graft depleted of TCRalphabeta T cells and CD19 B cells. The children who served as transplant recipients had been given grafts of TCRalphabeta/CD19-depleted allogeneic hematopoietic cells.

Including the terminal cysteine and phenylalanine, the CDR3 comprises 12 residues. Left in the record is the CDR3 DNA by itself, 36 bases read in frame from the first base. As encoded in the germline V gene (reference sequence), CDR1 is DFQATT while CDR2 is SNEGSKA. V and J lose 6 bases and 1 base, and a span of 9 bases separates them. The sequence came from a boy younger than two who had a stem cell transplant for acute myeloid leukemia, so the T cells may come from the graft donor. The rearranged chain carries TRBV20-1 and TRBJ1-1, with no reliable assignment of the D segment. The source material was PBMCs, mostly from graft donor cells, sampled 360 days after TCRalphabeta/CD19-depleted stem cell transplant. The DNA reads as follows: TGCAGTGCCTCCGGACCGAACACTGAAGCTTTCTTT. This yields the protein CSASGPNTEAFF.